This T cell receptor beta chain appears in the sequencing data of a study of Ad26.COV2.S vaccination and SARS-CoV-2 variants. Background on the study: Donor allocation was to the COV1001 Ad26.COV2.S trial arm.

Overall study findings and caveats: Non-spike TCR breadth showed similarity between vaccine and placebo recipients. The placebo group had lower spike-specific TCR breadth than the vaccine recipients did.

Concerning this clone: Its target is not known.

Treatment denoted: roughly 20 received Ad26.COV2.S at low or high dose, single or two shots; 5 received placebo; per-sample allocation not given. Specimen acquisition occurred on day 63 following the initial vaccine or placebo injection. Measured with immunoSEQ multiplex PCR; TCRdb has only the in-frame clones, and not every one. The data show 440,000 or so clones, roughly 87% seen once. V lost 2 bases and J lost 0, with 32 bases in between. Germline CDR1 and CDR2: MRHNA and SNTAGT. This CDR3 comprises 24 residues. The rearrangement links TRBV6-4 to TRBJ2-6, with D uncertain. This sample comprised peripheral blood, obtained in a trial of Ad26.COV2.S vaccine versus placebo. This clonotype originated in a person aged 18-65 years who received the Ad26.COV2.S COVID-19 vaccine or a placebo. The DNA for the CDR3 is TGTGCCAGCAGTGACGACTGCTTCGCACCGGTCGGGTTGAGTTTCGGCTCTGGGGCCAACGTCCTGACTTTC. Translated, it gives CASSDDCFAPVGLSFGSGANVLTF.